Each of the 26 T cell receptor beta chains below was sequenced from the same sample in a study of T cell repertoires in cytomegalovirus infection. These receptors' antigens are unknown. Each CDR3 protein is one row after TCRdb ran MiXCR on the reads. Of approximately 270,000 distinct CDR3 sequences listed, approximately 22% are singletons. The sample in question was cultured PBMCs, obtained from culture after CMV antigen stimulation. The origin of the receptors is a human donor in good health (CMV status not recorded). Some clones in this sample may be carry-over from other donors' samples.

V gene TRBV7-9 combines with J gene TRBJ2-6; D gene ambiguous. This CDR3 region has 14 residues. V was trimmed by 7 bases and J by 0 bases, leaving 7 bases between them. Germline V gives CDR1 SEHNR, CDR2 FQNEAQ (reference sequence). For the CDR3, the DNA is TGTGCCAGCACCCTCAACTCTGGGGCCAACGTCCTGACTTTC. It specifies CASTLNSGANVLTF.

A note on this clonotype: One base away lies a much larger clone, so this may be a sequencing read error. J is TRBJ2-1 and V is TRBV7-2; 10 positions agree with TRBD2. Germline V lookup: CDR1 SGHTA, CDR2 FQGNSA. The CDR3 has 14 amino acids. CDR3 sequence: CASFTSGTYNKQFF. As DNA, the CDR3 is TGTGCCAGCTTTACTAGCGGGACCTACAATAAGCAGTTCTTC.

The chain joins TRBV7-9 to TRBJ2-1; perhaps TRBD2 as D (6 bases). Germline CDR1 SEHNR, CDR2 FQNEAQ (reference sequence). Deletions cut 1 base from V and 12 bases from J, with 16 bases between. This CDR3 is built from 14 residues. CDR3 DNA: TGTGCCAGCAGCTTAGGAGCTAGCGCCTGGCGGCAGTTCTTC. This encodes CASSLGASAWRQFF.

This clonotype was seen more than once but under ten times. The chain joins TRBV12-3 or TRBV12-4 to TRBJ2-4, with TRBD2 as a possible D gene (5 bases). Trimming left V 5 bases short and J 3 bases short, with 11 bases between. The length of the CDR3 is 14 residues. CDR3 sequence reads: CASSEGSVKNIQYF. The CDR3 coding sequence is TGTGCCAGCAGTGAGGGTAGTGTCAAAAACATTCAGTACTTC.

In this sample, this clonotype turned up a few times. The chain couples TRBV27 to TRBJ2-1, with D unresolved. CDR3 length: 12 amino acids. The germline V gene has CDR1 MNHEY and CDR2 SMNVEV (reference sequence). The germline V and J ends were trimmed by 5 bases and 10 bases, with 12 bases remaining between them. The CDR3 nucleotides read TGTGCCAGCAGTACCCTTACCGCGGAGCAGTTCTTC. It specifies CASSTLTAEQFF.

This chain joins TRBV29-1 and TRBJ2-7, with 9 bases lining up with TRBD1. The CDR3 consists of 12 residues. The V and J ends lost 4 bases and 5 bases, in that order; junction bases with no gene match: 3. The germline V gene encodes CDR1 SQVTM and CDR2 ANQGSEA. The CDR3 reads CSVGGQGDEQYV. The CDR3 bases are TGCAGCGTTGGGGGACAGGGAGACGAGCAGTACGTC.

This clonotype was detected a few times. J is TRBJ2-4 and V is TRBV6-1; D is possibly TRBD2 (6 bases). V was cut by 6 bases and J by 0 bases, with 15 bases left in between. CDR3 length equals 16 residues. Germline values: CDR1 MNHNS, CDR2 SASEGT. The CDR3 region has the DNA TGTGCCAGCAGGACTACCGGGACTGCAGCCAAAAACATTCAGTACTTC. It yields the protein CASRTTGTAAKNIQYF.

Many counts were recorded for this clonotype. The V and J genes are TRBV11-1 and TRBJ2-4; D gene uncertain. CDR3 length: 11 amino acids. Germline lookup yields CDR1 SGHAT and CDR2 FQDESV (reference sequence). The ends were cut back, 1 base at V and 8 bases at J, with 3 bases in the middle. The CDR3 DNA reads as TGTGCCAGCAGCTTAGACGACATTCAGTACTTC. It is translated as CASSLDDIQYF.

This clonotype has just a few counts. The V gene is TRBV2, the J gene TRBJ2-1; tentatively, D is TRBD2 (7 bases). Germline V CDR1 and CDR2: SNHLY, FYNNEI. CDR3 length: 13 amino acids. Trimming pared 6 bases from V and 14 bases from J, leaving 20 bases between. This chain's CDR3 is CASRPGGPPSEFF. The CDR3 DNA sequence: TGTGCCAGCAGGCCCGGGGGGCCGCCATCGGAGTTCTTC.

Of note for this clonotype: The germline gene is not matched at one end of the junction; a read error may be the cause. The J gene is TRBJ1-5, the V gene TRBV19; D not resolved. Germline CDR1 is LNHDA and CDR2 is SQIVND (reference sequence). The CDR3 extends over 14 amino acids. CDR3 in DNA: TGTGCCAGTAGTATAATCCAGTCCAATCAGACCCAGCATTTT. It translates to CASSIIQSNQTQHF.

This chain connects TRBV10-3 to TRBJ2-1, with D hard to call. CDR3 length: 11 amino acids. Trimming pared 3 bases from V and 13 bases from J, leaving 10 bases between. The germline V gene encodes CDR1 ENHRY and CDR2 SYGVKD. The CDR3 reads CAISDGFHQFF. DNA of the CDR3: TGTGCCATCAGTGATGGGTTCCATCAGTTCTTC.

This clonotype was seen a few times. The CDR3 spells CASREGVHGTEAFF. CDR3 DNA: TGCGCCAGCAGAGAAGGGGTGCATGGCACTGAAGCTTTCTTT. The chain combines TRBV10-2 with TRBJ1-1; D is possibly TRBD1 (5 bases). The V end lost 6 bases, the J end lost 4 bases, and 15 bases lay between the germline ends. Per germline, CDR1 WSHSY and CDR2 SAAADI. This CDR3 has 14 residues.

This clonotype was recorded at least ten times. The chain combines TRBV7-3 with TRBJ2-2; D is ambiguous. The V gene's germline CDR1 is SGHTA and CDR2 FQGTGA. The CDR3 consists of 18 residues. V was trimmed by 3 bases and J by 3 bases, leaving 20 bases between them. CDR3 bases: TGTGCCAGCAGCTTCATTCCGCTTCCCGACCCAGACACCGGGGAGCTGTTTTTT. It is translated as CASSFIPLPDPDTGELFF.

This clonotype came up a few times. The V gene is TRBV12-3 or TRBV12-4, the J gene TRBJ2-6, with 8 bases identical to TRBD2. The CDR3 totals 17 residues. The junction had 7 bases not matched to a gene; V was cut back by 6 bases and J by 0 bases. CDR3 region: CASRGSGVDSGANVLTF. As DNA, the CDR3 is TGTGCCAGCAGGGGTAGCGGGGTGGACTCTGGGGCCAACGTCCTGACTTTC.

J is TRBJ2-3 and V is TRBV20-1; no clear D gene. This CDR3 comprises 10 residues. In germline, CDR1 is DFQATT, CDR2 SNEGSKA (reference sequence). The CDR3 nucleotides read TGCAGCAGGACCACAGATACGCAGTATTTT. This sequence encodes CSRTTDTQYF.

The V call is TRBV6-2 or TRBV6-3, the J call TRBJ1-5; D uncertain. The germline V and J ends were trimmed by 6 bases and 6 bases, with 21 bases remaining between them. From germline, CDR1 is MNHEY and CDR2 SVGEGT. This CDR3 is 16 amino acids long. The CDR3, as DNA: TGTGCCAGCAGGACTACCAGGACGGGGTGGGCTCAGCCCCAGCATTTT. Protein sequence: CASRTTRTGWAQPQHF.

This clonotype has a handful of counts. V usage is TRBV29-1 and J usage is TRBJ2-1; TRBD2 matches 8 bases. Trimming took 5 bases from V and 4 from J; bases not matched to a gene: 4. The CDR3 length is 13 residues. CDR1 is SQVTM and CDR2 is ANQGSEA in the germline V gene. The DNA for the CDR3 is TGCAGCGTTAGACTAGCGATTTACAATGAGCAGTTCTTC. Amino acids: CSVRLAIYNEQFF.

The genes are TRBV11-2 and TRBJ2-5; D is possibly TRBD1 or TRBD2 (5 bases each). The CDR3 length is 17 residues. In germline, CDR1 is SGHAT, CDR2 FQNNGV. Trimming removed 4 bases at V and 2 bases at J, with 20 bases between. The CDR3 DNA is TGTGCCAGCAGCTCCTCCGAGGGGATTACGGGACAAGAGACCCAGTACTTC. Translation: CASSSSEGITGQETQYF.

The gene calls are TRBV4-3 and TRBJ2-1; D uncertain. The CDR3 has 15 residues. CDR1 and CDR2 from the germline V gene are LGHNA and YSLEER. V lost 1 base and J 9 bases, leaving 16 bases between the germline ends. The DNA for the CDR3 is TGCGCCAGCAGCCAAGCGGTAATGCCCCCCGGTGAGCAGTTCTTC. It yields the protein CASSQAVMPPGEQFF.

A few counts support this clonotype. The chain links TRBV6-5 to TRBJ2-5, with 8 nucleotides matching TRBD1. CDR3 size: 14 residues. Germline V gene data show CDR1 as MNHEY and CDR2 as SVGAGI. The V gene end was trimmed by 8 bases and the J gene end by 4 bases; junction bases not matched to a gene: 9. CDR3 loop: CASGGQGARETQYF. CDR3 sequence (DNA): TGTGCCAGCGGTGGCCAGGGGGCCAGAGAGACCCAGTACTTC.

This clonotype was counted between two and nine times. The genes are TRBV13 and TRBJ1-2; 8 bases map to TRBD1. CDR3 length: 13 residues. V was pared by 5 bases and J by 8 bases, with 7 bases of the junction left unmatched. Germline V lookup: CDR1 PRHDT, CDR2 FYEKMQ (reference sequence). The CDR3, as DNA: TGTGCCAGCAGCACCCGGACAGGGATGGGCTACACCTTC. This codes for CASSTRTGMGYTF.

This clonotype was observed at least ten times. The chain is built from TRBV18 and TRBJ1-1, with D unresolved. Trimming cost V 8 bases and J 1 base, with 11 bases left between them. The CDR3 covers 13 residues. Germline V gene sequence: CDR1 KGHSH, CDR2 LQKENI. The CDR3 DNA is TGTGCCAGCAGCCCAACAGAGAACACTGAAGCTTTCTTT. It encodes CASSPTENTEAFF.

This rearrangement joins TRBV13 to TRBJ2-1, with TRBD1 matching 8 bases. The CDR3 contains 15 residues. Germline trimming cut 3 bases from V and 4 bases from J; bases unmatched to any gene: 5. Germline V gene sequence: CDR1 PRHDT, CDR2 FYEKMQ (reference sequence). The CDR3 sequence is CASSFVGQGYNEQFF. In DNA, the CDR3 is TGTGCCAGCAGCTTCGTAGGACAGGGTTACAATGAGCAGTTCTTC. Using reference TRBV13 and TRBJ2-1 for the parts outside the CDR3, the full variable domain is AAGVIQSPRHLIKEKRETATLKCYPIPRHDTVYWYQQGPGQDPQFLISFYEKMQSDKGSIPDRFSAQQFSDYHSELNMSSLELGDSALYFCASSFVGQGYNEQFFGPGTRLTVL.

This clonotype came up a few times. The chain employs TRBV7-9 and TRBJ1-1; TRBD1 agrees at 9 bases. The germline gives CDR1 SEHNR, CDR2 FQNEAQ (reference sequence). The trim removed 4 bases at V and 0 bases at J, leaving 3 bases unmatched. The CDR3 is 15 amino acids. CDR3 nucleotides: TGTGCCAGCAGCTCGGACAGGGGTTTGAACACTGAAGCTTTCTTT. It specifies CASSSDRGLNTEAFF.

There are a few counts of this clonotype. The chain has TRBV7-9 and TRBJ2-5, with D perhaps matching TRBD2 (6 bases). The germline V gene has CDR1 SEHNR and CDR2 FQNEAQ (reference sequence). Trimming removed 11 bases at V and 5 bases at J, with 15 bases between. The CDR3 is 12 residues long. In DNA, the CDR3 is TGTGCCGGCGGGGCGGAAGGGGAGACCCAGTACTTC. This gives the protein CAGGAEGETQYF. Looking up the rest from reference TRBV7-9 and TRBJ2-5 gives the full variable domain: DTGVSQNPRHKITKRGQNVTFRCDPISEHNRLYWYRQTLGQGPEFLTYFQNEAQLEKSRLLSDRFSAERPKGSFSTLEIQRTEQGDSAMYLCAGGAEGETQYFGPGTRLLVL.

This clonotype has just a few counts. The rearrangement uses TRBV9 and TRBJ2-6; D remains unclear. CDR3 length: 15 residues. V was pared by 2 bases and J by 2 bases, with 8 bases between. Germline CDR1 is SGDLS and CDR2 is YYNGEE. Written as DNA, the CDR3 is TGTGCCAGCAGCGTGCCGGGCGCTGGGGCCAACGTCCTGACTTTC. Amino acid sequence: CASSVPGAGANVLTF.